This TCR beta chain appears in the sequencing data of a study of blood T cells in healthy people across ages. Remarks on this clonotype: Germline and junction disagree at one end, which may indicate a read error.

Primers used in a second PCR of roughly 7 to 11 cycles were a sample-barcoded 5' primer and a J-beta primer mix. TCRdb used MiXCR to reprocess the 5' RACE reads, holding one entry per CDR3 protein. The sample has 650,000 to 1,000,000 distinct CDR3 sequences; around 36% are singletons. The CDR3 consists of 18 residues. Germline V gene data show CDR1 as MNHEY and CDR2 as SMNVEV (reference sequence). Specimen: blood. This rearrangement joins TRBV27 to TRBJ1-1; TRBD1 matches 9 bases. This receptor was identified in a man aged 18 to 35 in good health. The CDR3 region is CAGSLSPGQGQGYTEAFF. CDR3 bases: TGTGCCGGCAGTCTATCTCCTGGGCAGGGACAGGGTTACACTGAAGCTTTCTTT.